This T cell receptor beta chain was captured by sequencing in a study of cytomegalovirus exposure and HLA in healthy donors. Of note for this clone: Its antigen is not known.

Vbeta (60) and Jbeta (13) primers were used in the PCR. Profiled with immunoSEQ multiplex PCR; TCRdb holds only in-frame clones, not every one. The data show around 240,000 clones, with roughly 87% seen just once and 5% to 6.5% held by the top ten. Study conclusions and caveats: The investigators catalogued 150 to 200 TCR beta chains as cytomegalovirus-associated. TCR beta V- and J-gene trimming was later associated with a missense DCLRE1C variant. In vitro work confirmed that a few CMV-associated chains recognize CMV antigens.

The CDR3 is 15 amino acids. Trimming cost V 7 bases and J 0 bases, with 13 bases left between them. Germline CDR1 is SGHDN and CDR2 is FVKESK. The gene calls are TRBV14 and TRBJ2-1; possibly TRBD1 for D (6 bases). This clonotype was sampled from a woman between 40 and 50 years old in good health and CMV-seropositive. The source material was PBMCs. The CDR3 DNA reads as TGTGCCAGCACCGCCGGACAGAGCTCCTACAATGAGCAGTTCTTC. This encodes CASTAGQSSYNEQFF.